The text below deals with one T cell receptor beta chain. This CDR3 region has 14 residues. The V gene's germline CDR1 is SGHKS and CDR2 YYEKEE (reference sequence). V dropped 5 bases and J dropped 4; count of bases not matched to a gene: 6. Source study methods: Nucleated cell counts were estimated from reference gene primer amplification. Libraries were prepared by immunoSEQ multiplex PCR; TCRdb keeps only in-frame clonotypes and omits some of them. The DNA gave D and trimming, while V, J and clone size come from that table. The table includes 240,000 or so clones, roughly 86% detected once. These data are taken from a study of blood T cell repertoires in COVID-19.

This chain uses TRBV5-5 with TRBJ2-3; 8 bases map to TRBD1. The sequence was obtained from a woman in her twenties or thirties who had recovered from COVID-19. Sequenced input: peripheral blood. The CDR3 DNA is TGTGCCAGCAGTGGGACAGGAACCTCAGATACGCAGTATTTT. This encodes CASSGTGTSDTQYF.